The clone carrying this TCR beta chain was seen a handful of times. Libraries of TCR beta came from iRepertoire HTBI primers plus Arm-PCR of CDR3 regions. TCRdb re-called the multiplex PCR reads through MiXCR, storing one row per CDR3 protein. The sample has 400,000 to 600,000 distinct CDR3 sequences, about a fifth seen once; the top ten hold roughly 7.7%. The time point is: persistent/refractory GD, antithyroid drugs over 5 years with positive TRAb. PBMC-derived RNA was used for the TCR library. Tubes containing EDTA received 8 to 9.5 milliliters of drawn peripheral blood. This record belongs to a study of regulatory T cells in long-lasting Graves disease. Per the germline V gene, CDR1 is GTSNPN and CDR2 is SVGIG (reference sequence). V was trimmed by 0 bases and J by 0 bases, leaving 13 bases between them. The CDR3 runs 16 residues.

Here the sequenced sample was peripheral blood mononuclear cells (PBMCs), taken when the disease was refractory, from a patient treated with antithyroid drugs. This clonotype was sampled from a female donor with Graves disease. V usage is TRBV30 and J usage is TRBJ2-3; D remains ambiguous. In DNA, the CDR3 is TGTGCCTGGAGTGTCGTAACGGCAACTAGCACAGATACGCAGTATTTT. It codes for CAWSVVTATSTDTQYF.